This TCR beta chain originates from a study of T-cell reconstitution after alpha-beta-depleted transplantation in children. The study, taken as a whole, reports: For some patients, TCRbeta diversity was high at day 60 because of recipient T cells and thymic progenitors that survived.

As regards this clonotype: What it binds is unknown.

Unique molecular identifiers featured in how the TCRbeta library was prepared. TCRdb passed the PCR reads through MiXCR, listing each CDR3 protein once. The sample consists of about 420,000 distinct CDR3 sequences, about a sixth of them appearing once. This CDR3 comprises 20 residues. V was clipped by 4 bases and J by 8 bases; unmatched bases: 19. This receptor was identified in a boy in the first two years of life who had a stem cell transplant for Wiskott-Aldrich syndrome, so the T cells may come from the graft donor. This specimen consisted of PBMCs, mostly from graft donor cells, obtained 360 days after TCRalphabeta/CD19-depleted stem cell transplant. The J gene is TRBJ2-1, the V gene TRBV12-3 or TRBV12-4; the match to TRBD2 covers 14 bases. The CDR3 nucleotides are TGTGCCAGCAGTTCCCCCCCGACACTGTACGGGACTAGCGGGGGTCATGAGCAGTTCTTC. The encoded protein is CASSSPPTLYGTSGGHEQFF.